This is a list of T cell receptor beta chains from one sample in a study of shared clonotypes between healthy human individuals. Sequencing used immunoSEQ multiplex PCR; TCRdb keeps in-frame clones, though not all of them. The data hold roughly 700,000 clones, with 74% observed a single time. The sequenced sample was memory CD4+ T cells sorted from blood. These receptors all stem from a woman under 40 in good health. CDR3s leave out the opening cysteine and the closing phenylalanine or tryptophan. The order of the fields is J gene, D gene, V gene, CDR3 protein. D genes are given only for firm matches.

J gene: TRBJ1-5
D gene: -
V gene: TRBV19
CDR3 protein: ASSHPLPPPLWEAVSQPQH

J gene: TRBJ2-7
D gene: TRBD1
V gene: TRBV27
CDR3 protein: ASRRAGTVSYEQY

J gene: TRBJ2-7
D gene: -
V gene: TRBV20-1
CDR3 protein: SARVRNEQY

J gene: TRBJ1-1
D gene: TRBD1
V gene: TRBV2
CDR3 protein: ASSAQGLRSEAF

J gene: TRBJ2-2
D gene: -
V gene: TRBV5-1
CDR3 protein: ASSWTPISRTGELF

J gene: TRBJ2-1
D gene: -
V gene: TRBV11-2
CDR3 protein: ASSSGQNYNEQF

J gene: TRBJ2-2
D gene: TRBD1
V gene: TRBV30
CDR3 protein: ASIDRVLSTGELF

J gene: TRBJ1-5
D gene: -
V gene: TRBV4-1
CDR3 protein: ASSQVVGGNQPQH

J gene: TRBJ2-1
D gene: -
V gene: TRBV5-5
CDR3 protein: ASSLEPFRVYNEQF

J gene: TRBJ2-7
D gene: -
V gene: TRBV5-1
CDR3 protein: ASSLEWGPSDEQY

J gene: TRBJ2-3
D gene: -
V gene: TRBV27
CDR3 protein: ASSTGVLDTQY

J gene: TRBJ2-3
D gene: -
V gene: TRBV6-6
CDR3 protein: ASSPAVTSTDTQY

J gene: TRBJ2-3
D gene: -
V gene: TRBV28
CDR3 protein: ASSQLLGHTDTQY

J gene: TRBJ1-5
D gene: -
V gene: TRBV28
CDR3 protein: ASSPTIPNQPQH

J gene: TRBJ1-1
D gene: -
V gene: TRBV7-6
CDR3 protein: ASSSQRDTEAF

J gene: TRBJ2-3
D gene: TRBD2
V gene: TRBV28
CDR3 protein: ASSPLLAGGLGTDTQY

J gene: TRBJ2-4
D gene: -
V gene: TRBV14
CDR3 protein: ASSQQGGIQY

J gene: TRBJ1-2
D gene: TRBD1
V gene: TRBV2
CDR3 protein: ASSETTGTGGYT

J gene: TRBJ2-7
D gene: TRBD1
V gene: TRBV7-9
CDR3 protein: ASSLGGQGADEQY

J gene: TRBJ1-4
D gene: -
V gene: TRBV19
CDR3 protein: ASSIQGIGEKLF

J gene: TRBJ2-5
D gene: -
V gene: TRBV30
CDR3 protein: AWSGQWETQY

J gene: TRBJ2-3
D gene: TRBD1
V gene: TRBV27
CDR3 protein: ASSLFYRGQDTQY

J gene: TRBJ1-2
D gene: -
V gene: TRBV28
CDR3 protein: ASSFRGRRLSGYT

J gene: TRBJ2-1
D gene: -
V gene: TRBV7-4
CDR3 protein: ASSFLHEQF

J gene: TRBJ2-7
D gene: TRBD1
V gene: TRBV4-1
CDR3 protein: ASSPGQGVSYEQY

J gene: TRBJ1-4
D gene: -
V gene: TRBV28
CDR3 protein: ASSFLGKRVSEKLF

J gene: TRBJ2-2
D gene: TRBD2
V gene: TRBV7-8
CDR3 protein: ASSSTSGETGELF

J gene: TRBJ2-7
D gene: TRBD2
V gene: TRBV30
CDR3 protein: ALRVLAGMGVEQY

J gene: TRBJ2-3
D gene: -
V gene: TRBV2
CDR3 protein: ASGGMDTQY

J gene: TRBJ2-7
D gene: TRBD1
V gene: TRBV5-1
CDR3 protein: ASSLTHAGTGAYEQY

J gene: TRBJ1-1
D gene: -
V gene: TRBV9
CDR3 protein: ASSKRDTPEAF

J gene: TRBJ1-5
D gene: -
V gene: TRBV4-1
CDR3 protein: ASSLPNQPQH

J gene: TRBJ1-1
D gene: TRBD1
V gene: TRBV18
CDR3 protein: ASSLDRAAEAF

J gene: TRBJ2-3
D gene: -
V gene: TRBV28
CDR3 protein: ASSRTPASSTDTQY

J gene: TRBJ2-1
D gene: -
V gene: TRBV21-1
CDR3 protein: ASRPPVPLAGGVGYEQF

J gene: TRBJ1-4
D gene: -
V gene: TRBV28
CDR3 protein: ASQDSVNEKLF